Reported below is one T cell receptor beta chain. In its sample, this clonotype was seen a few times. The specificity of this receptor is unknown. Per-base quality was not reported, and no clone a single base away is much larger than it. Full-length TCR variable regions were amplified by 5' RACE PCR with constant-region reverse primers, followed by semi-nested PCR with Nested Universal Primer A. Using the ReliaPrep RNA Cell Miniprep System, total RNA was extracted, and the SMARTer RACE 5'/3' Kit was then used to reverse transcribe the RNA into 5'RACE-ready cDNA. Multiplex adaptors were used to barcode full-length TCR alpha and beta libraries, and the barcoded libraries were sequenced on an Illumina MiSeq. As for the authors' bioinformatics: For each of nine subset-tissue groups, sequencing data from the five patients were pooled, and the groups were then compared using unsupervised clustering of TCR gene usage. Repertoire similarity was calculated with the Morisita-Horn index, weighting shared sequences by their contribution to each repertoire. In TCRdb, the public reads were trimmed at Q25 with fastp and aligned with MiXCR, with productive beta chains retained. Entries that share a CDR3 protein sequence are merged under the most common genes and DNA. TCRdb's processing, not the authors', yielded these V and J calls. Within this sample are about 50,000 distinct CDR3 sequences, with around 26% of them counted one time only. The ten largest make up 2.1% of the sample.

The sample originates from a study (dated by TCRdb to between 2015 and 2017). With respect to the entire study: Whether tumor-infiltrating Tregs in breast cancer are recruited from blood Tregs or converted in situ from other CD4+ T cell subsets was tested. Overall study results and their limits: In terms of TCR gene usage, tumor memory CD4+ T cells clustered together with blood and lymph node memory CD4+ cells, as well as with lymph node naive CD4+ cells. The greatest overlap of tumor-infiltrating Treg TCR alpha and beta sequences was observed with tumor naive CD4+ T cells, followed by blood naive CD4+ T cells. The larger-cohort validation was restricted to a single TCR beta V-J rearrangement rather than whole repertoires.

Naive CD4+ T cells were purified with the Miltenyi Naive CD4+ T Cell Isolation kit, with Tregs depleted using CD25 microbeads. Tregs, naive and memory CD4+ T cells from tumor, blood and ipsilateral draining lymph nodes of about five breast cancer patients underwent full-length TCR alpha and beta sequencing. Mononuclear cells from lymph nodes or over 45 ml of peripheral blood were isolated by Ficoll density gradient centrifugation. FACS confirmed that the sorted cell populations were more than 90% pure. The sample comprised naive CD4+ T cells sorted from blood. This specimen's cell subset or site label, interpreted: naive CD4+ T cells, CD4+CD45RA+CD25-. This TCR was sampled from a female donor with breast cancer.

The CDR3 protein sequence reads: CASSRATSSTDTQYF. The DNA sequence is given as TGTGCCAGCAGCCGAGCGACCTCTAGCACAGATACGCAGTATTTT. The rearranged segments are TRBV7-9 and TRBJ2-3; the D gene cannot be named for sure. Based on the germline V gene (reference sequence), the CDR1 and CDR2 sequences are SEHNR and FQNEAQ. Cut back by 5 bases and 0 bases, the V and J ends lie 12 bases apart. Taken from cysteine to phenylalanine, the CDR3 has 15 residues. CDR3 DNA is the only sequence kept; it has 45 bases, read in frame from the first base.